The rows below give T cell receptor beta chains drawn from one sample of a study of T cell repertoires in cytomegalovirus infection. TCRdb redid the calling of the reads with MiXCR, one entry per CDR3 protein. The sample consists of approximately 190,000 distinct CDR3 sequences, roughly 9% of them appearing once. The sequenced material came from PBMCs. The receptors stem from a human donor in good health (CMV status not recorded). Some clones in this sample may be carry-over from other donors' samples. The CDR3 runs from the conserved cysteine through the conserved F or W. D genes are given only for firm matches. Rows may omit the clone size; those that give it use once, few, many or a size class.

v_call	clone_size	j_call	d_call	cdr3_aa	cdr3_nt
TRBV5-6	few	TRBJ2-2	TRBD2	CASSLRSGRAGTGELFF	TGTGCCAGCAGCCTTCGTAGCGGGAGGGCCGGCACCGGGGAGCTGTTTTTT
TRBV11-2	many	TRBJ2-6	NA	CASSHVSGVGANVLTF	TGTGCCAGCAGCCACGTGTCTGGGGTCGGGGCCAACGTCCTGACTTTC
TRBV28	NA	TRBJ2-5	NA	CASSFLGRGGQETQYF	TGTGCCAGCAGTTTTTTGGGCAGGGGCGGCCAAGAGACCCAGTACTTC
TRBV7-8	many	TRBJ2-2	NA	CASSYSLMGSGNTGELFF	TGTGCCAGCAGCTACTCCCTGATGGGTAGCGGGAACACCGGGGAGCTGTTTTTT
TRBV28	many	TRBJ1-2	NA	CASTMSGSYGYTF	TGTGCCAGCACCATGTCGGGATCATACGGCTACACCTTC
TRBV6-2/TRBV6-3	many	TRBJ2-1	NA	CASSPDGRGYNEQFF	TGTGCCAGCAGTCCAGACGGGCGGGGTTACAATGAGCAGTTCTTC
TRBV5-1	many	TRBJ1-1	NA	CASSLEGTEAFF	TGTGCCAGCAGCTTAGAGGGCACTGAAGCTTTCTTT
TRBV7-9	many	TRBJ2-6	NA	CASSRESSGANVLTF	TGTGCCAGCAGTCGAGAGAGCTCTGGGGCCAACGTCCTGACTTTC
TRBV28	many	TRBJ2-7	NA	CASSLVGRAQTYEQYF	TGTGCCAGCAGTTTGGTCGGCAGGGCCCAAACCTACGAGCAGTACTTC
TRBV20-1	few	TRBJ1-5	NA	CSARAFRENQPQHF	TGCAGTGCTAGAGCGTTCCGGGAAAATCAGCCCCAGCATTTT
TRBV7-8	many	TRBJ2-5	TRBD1	CASSHSRQGGQETQYF	TGTGCCAGCAGCCACTCAAGACAGGGGGGCCAAGAGACCCAGTACTTC
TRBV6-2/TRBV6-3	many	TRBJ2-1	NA	CASSPFRSPNANEQFF	TGTGCCAGCAGTCCCTTCCGCTCCCCGAACGCCAATGAGCAGTTCTTC
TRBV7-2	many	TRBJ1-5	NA	CASSSGRAGNQPQHF	TGTGCCAGCAGCTCGGGGAGGGCTGGGAATCAGCCCCAGCATTTT
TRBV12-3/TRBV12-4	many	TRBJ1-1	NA	CASSHNRGINTEAFF	TGTGCCAGCAGCCACAACCGGGGGATTAACACTGAAGCTTTCTTT
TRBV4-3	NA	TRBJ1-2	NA	CASSQESAPGPINYGYTF	TGCGCCAGCAGCCAAGAATCTGCCCCGGGGCCGATTAACTATGGCTACACCTTC
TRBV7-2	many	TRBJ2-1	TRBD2	CASGLLAGGAYNEQFF	TGTGCCAGCGGACTACTAGCGGGAGGGGCCTACAATGAGCAGTTCTTC
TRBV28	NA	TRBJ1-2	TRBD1	CASSFPQGPNYGYTF	TGTGCCAGCAGTTTCCCACAGGGGCCTAACTATGGCTACACCTTC
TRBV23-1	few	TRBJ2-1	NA	CASSQSPPDTPEQFF	TGCGCCAGCAGTCAATCCCCTCCGGACACCCCGGAGCAGTTCTTC
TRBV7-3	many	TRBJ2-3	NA	CASALNFQTTDTQYF	TGTGCCAGCGCTCTAAACTTTCAAACCACAGATACGCAGTATTTT
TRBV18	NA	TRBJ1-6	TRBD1	CASSRTGASPLHF	TGTGCCAGCTCACGTACAGGGGCCTCACCCCTCCACTTT
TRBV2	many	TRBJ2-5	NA	CASSEAGRQETQYF	TGTGCCAGCAGTGAAGCGGGGCGCCAAGAGACCCAGTACTTC
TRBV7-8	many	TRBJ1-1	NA	CASSLPPGTLNTEAFF	TGTGCCAGCAGCCTACCCCCCGGGACCCTGAACACTGAAGCTTTCTTT
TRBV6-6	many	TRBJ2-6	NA	CASSNGDLSGANVLTF	TGTGCCAGCAGTAACGGAGACTTATCTGGGGCCAACGTCCTGACTTTC
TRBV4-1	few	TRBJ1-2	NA	CASSQGLYGYTF	TGCGCCAGCAGCCAAGGGCTCTATGGCTACACCTTC
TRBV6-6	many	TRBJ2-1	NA	CASSKGGPYEQFF	TGTGCCAGCAGCAAGGGGGGGCCCTATGAGCAGTTCTTC
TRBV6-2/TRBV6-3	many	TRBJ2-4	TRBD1	CASRLTGTGNIQYF	TGTGCCAGCAGGCTAACCGGGACAGGCAACATTCAGTACTTC
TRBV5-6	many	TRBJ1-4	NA	CASSLRSGVEEKLFF	TGTGCCAGCAGCTTGAGGAGTGGGGTAGAAGAAAAACTGTTTTTT
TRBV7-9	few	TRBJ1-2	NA	CASSPPGVGYTF	TGTGCCAGCAGCCCACCCGGGGTTGGCTACACCTTC
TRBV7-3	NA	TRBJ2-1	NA	CASSLTGTNNEQFF	TGTGCCAGCAGCTTAACGGGTACAAACAATGAGCAGTTCTTC
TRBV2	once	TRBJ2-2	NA	CASSGDSPNTGELFF	TGTGCCAGCAGTGGCGACTCCCCGAACACCGGGGAGCTGTTTTTT
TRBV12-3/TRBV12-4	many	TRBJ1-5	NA	CASSLALGQPQHF	TGTGCCAGCAGTTTAGCGTTGGGTCAGCCCCAGCATTTT
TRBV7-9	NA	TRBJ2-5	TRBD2	CASSSRGSEEETQYF	TGTGCCAGCAGCTCCCGCGGGAGTGAAGAAGAGACCCAGTACTTC
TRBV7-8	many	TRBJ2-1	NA	CASSLVAGAHNEQFF	TGTGCCAGCAGCTTAGTTGCGGGGGCCCACAATGAGCAGTTCTTC
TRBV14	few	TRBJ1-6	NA	CASSRRSSYNSPLHF	TGTGCCAGCAGCCGACGGAGCTCCTATAATTCACCCCTCCACTTT
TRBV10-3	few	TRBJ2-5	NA	CAISAQKETQYF	TGTGCCATCAGTGCTCAAAAGGAGACCCAGTACTTC
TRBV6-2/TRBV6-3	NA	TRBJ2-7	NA	CASSYVVTEQYF	TGTGCCAGCAGTTACGTCGTGACAGAGCAGTACTTC
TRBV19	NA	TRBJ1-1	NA	CASSRRGRGMNTEAFF	TGTGCCAGTAGTAGAAGGGGGAGAGGTATGAACACTGAAGCTTTCTTT
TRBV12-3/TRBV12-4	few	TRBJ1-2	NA	CASSLGTPNYGYTF	TGTGCCAGCAGCCTGGGGACTCCTAACTATGGCTACACCTTC
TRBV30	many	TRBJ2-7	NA	CAWSRDENYEQYF	TGTGCCTGGAGCCGGGACGAAAACTACGAGCAGTACTTC
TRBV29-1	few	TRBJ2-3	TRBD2	CSVEGLAEPRFTDTQYF	TGCAGCGTCGAAGGACTAGCGGAACCTCGTTTCACAGATACGCAGTATTTT
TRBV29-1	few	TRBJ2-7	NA	CSTADTYEQYF	TGCAGCACCGCGGACACCTACGAGCAGTACTTC
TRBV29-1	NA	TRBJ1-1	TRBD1	CSGTGRANTEAFF	TGCAGCGGGACAGGGCGAGCGAACACTGAAGCTTTCTTT
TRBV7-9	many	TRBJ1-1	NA	CASSGGWNTEAFF	TGTGCCAGCTCGGGGGGATGGAACACTGAAGCTTTCTTT